The 11 T cell receptor beta chains below come from one sample, sequenced in a study of cytomegalovirus exposure and HLA in healthy donors. PCR primers comprised 60 Vbeta and 13 Jbeta primers. TCRdb's copy holds only in-frame clones and misses some; the assay was immunoSEQ multiplex PCR. The repertoire holds 200,000 to 250,000 clones, with 70% to 80% as singletons. The sequencing input was PBMCs. The receptors originated from a woman aged 25 to 45 in good health and CMV-seronegative.

This clone was observed a single time. V and J are TRBV6-5 and TRBJ2-1; 9 nucleotides agree with TRBD1. Germline V gene data show CDR1 as MNHEY and CDR2 as SVGAGI. V was clipped by 5 bases and J by 8 bases; unmatched bases: 10. The CDR3 runs 15 residues. The CDR3 is CASSTPGQGVYEQFF. In DNA, the CDR3 is TGTGCCAGCAGTACGCCGGGACAGGGTGTCTATGAGCAGTTCTTC.

The V and J genes are TRBV11-2 and TRBJ1-2; D not resolved. The CDR3 runs 13 residues. The V end lost 3 bases, the J end lost 8 bases, and 13 bases lay between the germline ends. CDR1 SGHAT and CDR2 FQNNGV come from the germline V gene. This chain's CDR3 is CASSFSQRVGYTF. CDR3 DNA sequence: TGTGCCAGCAGCTTTTCGCAACGGGTCGGCTACACCTTC.

This clone has just a few counts. This rearrangement joins TRBV5-1 to TRBJ1-4; D not resolved. Germline CDR1 and CDR2: SGHRS and YFSETQ. The CDR3 loop spans 15 amino acids. Trimming shortened V by 0 bases and J by 7 bases, and 13 bases separated the two germline ends. For the CDR3, the DNA is TGCGCCAGCAGCTTGGCCGGGGAGGGCAGTGAAAAACTGTTTTTT. It codes for CASSLAGEGSEKLFF.

This clone was found once. V usage is TRBV7-9 and J usage is TRBJ2-3; 11 nucleotides line up with TRBD2. CDR3 length equals 16 residues. Germline CDR1 and CDR2: SEHNR and FQNEAQ (reference sequence). V lost 6 bases, J lost 6 bases, and 11 bases stayed unmatched. The CDR3 spells CASSLLAGVHSDTQYF. CDR3 coding DNA: TGTGCCAGCAGTCTACTAGCGGGAGTGCACTCGGATACGCAGTATTTT. Complete variable domain (other parts from reference TRBV7-9 and TRBJ2-3): DTGVSQNPRHKITKRGQNVTFRCDPISEHNRLYWYRQTLGQGPEFLTYFQNEAQLEKSRLLSDRFSAERPKGSFSTLEIQRTEQGDSAMYLCASSLLAGVHSDTQYFGPGTRLTVL.

The chain recombines TRBV19 with TRBJ2-2; 11 nucleotides agree with TRBD2. Germline lookup yields CDR1 LNHDA and CDR2 SQIVND (reference sequence). Unmatched junction bases numbered 4, after V lost 10 bases and J lost 3 bases. The CDR3 is 14 amino acids. In DNA, the CDR3 is TGTGCCACCAGACTAGCGGGGTACACCGGGGAGCTGTTTTTT. Protein: CATRLAGYTGELFF.

The CDR3 DNA reads as TGCGCCAGCAGTCATCGAGGCAGATCTTCGAACACCGGGGAGCTGTTTTTT. It yields the protein CASSHRGRSSNTGELFF. The V call is TRBV23-1, the J call TRBJ2-2, with unresolved D. TRBV23-1 is filed as an ORF, its function uncertain. With 3 bases removed from V and 0 bases from J, the gap between germline ends came to 14 bases. This CDR3 has 17 amino acids.

The CDR3 region has the DNA TGTGCCAGCAGCTATAATTCCCTAGCGGGAGCCAATGAGCAGTTCTTC. It codes for CASSYNSLAGANEQFF. The chain has TRBV5-6 and TRBJ2-1; 10 nucleotides match TRBD2. Unmatched junction bases numbered 9, after V lost 3 bases and J lost 6 bases. The germline gives CDR1 SGHDT, CDR2 YYEEEE. The CDR3 has 16 residues.

This chain links TRBV2 with TRBJ1-1; D possibly corresponds to TRBD1 (6 bases). The germline CDR1 and CDR2 sequences are SNHLY and FYNNEI. This CDR3 contains 16 residues. Between the trimmed V and J ends, which lost 5 bases and 4 bases, there was a span of 20 bases. CDR3 coding DNA: TGTGCCAGCAGTTATACATCCCCCAGGGGCGGCACTGAAGCTTTCTTT. Amino acids: CASSYTSPRGGTEAFF.

This clone was observed a handful of times. The rearrangement links TRBV6-4 to TRBJ2-7; 7 nucleotides align to TRBD1. V shed 6 bases and J 3 bases; nucleotides not matched to a gene: 11. The germline V gene encodes CDR1 MRHNA and CDR2 SNTAGT. The CDR3 totals 15 residues. The CDR3 DNA reads TGTGCCAGCAGGTTACCGACAGGGATGGGCTACGAGCAGTACTTC. The encoded protein is CASRLPTGMGYEQYF.

The J gene is TRBJ1-2, the V gene TRBV6-6; D gene unclear. CDR1 MNHNY and CDR2 SVGAGI come from the germline V gene (reference sequence). The CDR3 totals 14 residues. V shed 0 bases and J shed 4 bases, with 9 bases lying between them. The CDR3 DNA sequence: TGTGCCAGCAGTTACTCGGGCAGCAGCTATGGCTACACCTTC. This codes for CASSYSGSSYGYTF.

The V and J genes are TRBV20-1 and TRBJ2-5; D call uncertain. The CDR3 runs 11 residues. V was cut by 6 bases and J by 5 bases, with 10 bases left in between. CDR1 and CDR2 from the germline V gene are DFQATT and SNEGSKA (reference sequence). CDR3 nucleotides: TGCAGTGCCCGCTTGGCCGAGACCCAGTACTTC. Translated, it gives CSARLAETQYF.